This T cell receptor (beta chain) is drawn from a study of B cell selection in AIRE deficiency. Study outcomes and limitations: Around 30% of healthy-shared Treg TCRbeta sequences appeared in patient Tconv cells.

On this clone itself: Its antigen is undetermined.

The sorted conventional CD4 T cells were gated as CD4+CD127+. This CDR3 spans 15 amino acids. Germline-derived CDR1 and CDR2 are SGHNT and YYREEE (reference sequence). The V gene end was trimmed by 4 bases and the J gene end by 0 bases; junction bases not matched to a gene: 3. The repertoire was sequenced with immunoSEQ multiplex PCR; TCRdb's copy has only in-frame clones and lacks some. The table records fewer than 30,000 clones, 95% to 97% of them present only once. The clonotype originates from a human donor with AIRE deficiency. This chain connects TRBV5-4 to TRBJ1-1, with TRBD1 matching 10 bases. Sequencing was performed on conventional CD4+ T cells sorted from PBMCs. CDR3 region: CASSPGQGLNTEAFF. For the CDR3, the DNA is TGTGCCAGCAGCCCGGGACAGGGGCTGAACACTGAAGCTTTCTTT.